A single sample is the source of the 26 T cell receptor beta chains below, sequenced in a study of blood T cell repertoires in COVID-19. The assay was immunoSEQ multiplex PCR, and TCRdb's table has in-frame clones only and misses some. The sample lists under 250,000 clones, 84% seen once, with 4.4% in the top ten. The sample consisted of peripheral blood. These receptors were obtained from a man aged 45 to 65 with active or convalescent COVID-19.

V and J are TRBV19 and TRBJ1-3; TRBD1 aligns across 9 bases. Trimming cost V 8 bases and J 2 bases; bases outside gene matches: 4. Germline CDR1 and CDR2: LNHDA and SQIVND (reference sequence). CDR3 length equals 14 residues. CDR3 amino acids: CASEQGAAGNTIYF. In DNA, the CDR3 is TGTGCCAGTGAACAGGGGGCGGCTGGAAACACCATATATTTT.

In regard to this clone: At one boundary the junction diverges from the germline segment, which might be a read error. This rearrangement joins TRBV3-1 (or the pseudogene TRBV3-2) to TRBJ1-6, with a weak D call TRBD1 (6 bases). The length of the CDR3 is 15 residues. CDR1 LGHDT and CDR2 YNNKEL come from the germline V gene (reference sequence). The CDR3 region has the DNA TGTGCCAGCAACCAATATCAGGGGATAGATTCACCCCTCCACTTT. This codes for CASNQYQGIDSPLHF.

This clone was seen once. The chain combines TRBV3-1 (or the pseudogene TRBV3-2) with TRBJ1-5, with D perhaps TRBD1 (5 bases). Trimming removed 0 bases from V and 5 bases from J, with 17 bases in between. Looked up from germline, CDR1 is LGHDT and CDR2 is YNNKEL (reference sequence). The CDR3 contains 17 residues. The CDR3 loop is CASSQDRGGFRDQPQHF. CDR3 sequence (DNA): TGTGCCAGCAGCCAAGATCGGGGGGGTTTCAGGGATCAGCCCCAGCATTTT.

This CDR3 is CASPEGASWETQYF. The DNA for the CDR3 is TGTGCCAGCCCCGAGGGGGCAAGCTGGGAGACCCAGTACTTC. The chain couples TRBV7-9 to TRBJ2-5; TRBD1 matches 7 bases. J gave up 5 bases and V 8 bases, and 11 bases lay outside the gene matches. CDR3 size: 14 residues. From germline, CDR1 is SEHNR and CDR2 FQNEAQ (reference sequence). Together with reference TRBV7-9 and TRBJ2-5, the CDR3 gives the full variable domain: DTGVSQNPRHKITKRGQNVTFRCDPISEHNRLYWYRQTLGQGPEFLTYFQNEAQLEKSRLLSDRFSAERPKGSFSTLEIQRTEQGDSAMYLCASPEGASWETQYFGPGTRLLVL.

V usage is TRBV5-1 and J usage is TRBJ1-2; unclear D gene. The CDR3 is 14 amino acids. The ends were cut back, 0 bases at V and 1 base at J, with 7 bases in the middle. Germline loops: CDR1 SGHRS, CDR2 YFSETQ. CDR3 loop: CASSLDRINYGYTF. In DNA form, the CDR3 reads TGCGCCAGCAGCTTGGACAGAATTAACTATGGCTACACCTTC.

This clone was observed a handful of times. This chain connects TRBV3-1 (or the pseudogene TRBV3-2) to TRBJ2-1; 10 bases align to TRBD2. Germline lookup yields CDR1 LGHDT and CDR2 YNNKEL (reference sequence). The CDR3 runs 18 residues. Trimming took 3 bases from V and 0 from J; bases not matched to a gene: 8. CDR3 sequence: CASSQDSSGGYSYNEQFF. CDR3 DNA: TGTGCCAGCAGCCAGGACTCTAGCGGGGGTTACTCCTACAATGAGCAGTTCTTC.

The J gene is TRBJ1-2, the V gene TRBV10-3; D gene unclear. V lost 7 bases and J lost 1, with 10 bases in between. From germline, CDR1 is ENHRY and CDR2 SYGVKD. The CDR3 sequence is 13 residues long. CDR3: CAITRENNYGYTF. CDR3 nucleotide sequence: TGTGCCATCACCCGAGAGAATAACTATGGCTACACCTTC.

Remarks on this clone: The same CDR3 can be traced to other DNA sequences in this sample. The rearrangement links TRBV2 to TRBJ1-2; D might be TRBD1 (6 bases). The CDR3 contains 11 residues. Germline V gene data show CDR1 as SNHLY and CDR2 as FYNNEI. Trimming took 7 bases from V and 8 from J, leaving 11 bases between them. The CDR3 region is CASTGGRGYTF. The CDR3 DNA sequence: TGTGCCAGCACGGGGGGGCGGGGCTACACCTTC.

The chain has TRBV5-6 and TRBJ2-2, with 9 positions matching TRBD1. Germline lookup yields CDR1 SGHDT and CDR2 YYEEEE. This CDR3 has 15 residues. V lost 3 bases to trimming and J lost 5 bases; unmatched junction nucleotides: 5. CDR3 region: CASSWGTGNTGELFF. For the CDR3, the DNA is TGTGCCAGCAGCTGGGGGACAGGGAATACCGGGGAGCTGTTTTTT.

The chain employs TRBV6-1 and TRBJ1-2, with TRBD1 identical over 9 bases. CDR1 is MNHNS and CDR2 is SASEGT in the germline V gene. The V segment lost 0 bases and the J segment 4 bases; nucleotides outside the gene matches: 3. This CDR3 has 15 residues. CDR3 nucleotides: TGTGCCAGCAGTGAAGCCCCGGGACAGGGCTATGGCTACACCTTC. Amino acids: CASSEAPGQGYGYTF.

The J gene is TRBJ1-3, the V gene TRBV4-1, with TRBD1 matching 7 bases. With 4 bases clipped from V and 2 bases from J, the junction kept 2 bases outside the gene matches. The CDR3 sequence is 14 residues long. Germline loops: CDR1 MGHRA, CDR2 YSYEKL. The CDR3 here is CASSPTGAGNTIYF. The CDR3, as DNA: TGCGCCAGCAGCCCAACAGGGGCTGGAAACACCATATATTTT.

The rearrangement links TRBV25-1 to TRBJ2-7, with 8 bases aligning to TRBD2. The CDR3 sequence is 14 residues long. V shed 3 bases, J shed 2 bases, and the junction held 3 bases outside the gene matches. The germline CDR1 and CDR2 sequences are MGHDK and SYGVNS. CDR3 loop: CASSDGGGTYEQYF. DNA for the CDR3: TGTGCCAGCAGTGACGGCGGGGGGACCTACGAGCAGTACTTC.

The CDR3 sequence is CASRRNRERGEQYF. In nucleotides, the CDR3 is TGTGCCAGCAGGCGAAACCGGGAGAGAGGCGAGCAGTACTTC. The chain couples TRBV3-1 (or the pseudogene TRBV3-2) to TRBJ2-7, with a weak D call TRBD2 (6 bases). There are 14 residues in the CDR3. Germline V gene lookup returns CDR1 LGHDT and CDR2 YNNKEL (reference sequence). Trimming removed 6 bases at V and 6 bases at J, with 18 bases between.

The V call is TRBV9, the J call TRBJ1-1; tentatively, D is TRBD1 (5 bases). Trimming cost V 4 bases and J 5 bases, with 15 bases left between them. This CDR3 is 14 amino acids long. Germline lookup yields CDR1 SGDLS and CDR2 YYNGEE. CDR3 residues: CASSLQPRGTEAFF. The CDR3 DNA sequence: TGTGCCAGCAGCCTCCAACCCCGGGGGACTGAAGCTTTCTTT.

The V and J genes are TRBV5-6 and TRBJ1-2; D gene uncertain. The CDR3 has 12 residues. Germline V CDR1 and CDR2: SGHDT, YYEEEE. V was clipped by 0 bases and J by 8 bases, with 8 bases between them. CDR3 region: CASSLDSWGYTF. The DNA of the CDR3 is TGTGCCAGCAGCTTGGACAGCTGGGGCTACACCTTC.

CDR3 sequence: CASREGVSNSPLHF. For the CDR3, the DNA is TGTGCCAGCAGAGAGGGGGTTTCTAATTCACCCCTCCACTTT. The V call is TRBV2, the J call TRBJ1-6; the D gene is possibly TRBD1 (6 bases). The CDR3 covers 14 residues. CDR1 SNHLY and CDR2 FYNNEI come from the germline V gene. Deletions cut 6 bases from V and 6 bases from J, with 12 bases between.

The chain links TRBV30 to TRBJ1-5; weak D call: TRBD1 (6 bases). CDR1 GTSNPN and CDR2 SVGIG come from the germline V gene (reference sequence). This CDR3 contains 13 residues. V lost 5 bases to trimming and J lost 2 bases, with 10 bases between them. CDR3 coding DNA: TGTGCCTGGCACAGGGTACGCAATCAGCCCCAGCATTTT. Translating it yields CAWHRVRNQPQHF.

V and J are TRBV6-4 and TRBJ2-3; the D gene is possibly TRBD2 (5 bases). Per germline, CDR1 MRHNA and CDR2 SNTAGT. V lost 9 bases to trimming and J lost 2 bases, with 9 bases between them. The CDR3 is 12 amino acids. CDR3 sequence (DNA): TGTGCCAGGGAGGTAGACACAGATACGCAGTATTTT. Protein sequence: CAREVDTDTQYF.

This chain connects TRBV30 to TRBJ2-7, with 7 bases lining up with TRBD1. In germline, CDR1 is GTSNPN, CDR2 SVGIG (reference sequence). This CDR3 is built from 14 residues. V was pared by 5 bases and J by 6 bases, with 13 bases of the junction left unmatched. CDR3 loop: CAWLRQGRLGEQYF. The CDR3 DNA reads TGTGCCTGGCTTAGACAGGGAAGGTTGGGCGAGCAGTACTTC.

J is TRBJ1-1 and V is TRBV2; 7 bases line up with TRBD1. From germline, CDR1 is SNHLY and CDR2 FYNNEI. Germline trimming cut 8 bases from V and 5 bases from J; bases unmatched to any gene: 8. This CDR3 is 13 amino acids long. CDR3 coding DNA: TGTGCCAGCGGCCGACAGGGATGGACTGAAGCTTTCTTT. Its protein is CASGRQGWTEAFF.

V usage is TRBV28 and J usage is TRBJ1-1; D remains ambiguous. The germline V gene has CDR1 MDHEN and CDR2 SYDVKM. The CDR3 sequence is 11 residues long. Trimming pared 5 bases from V and 9 bases from J, leaving 10 bases between. The CDR3 loop is CASSPSGKAFF. CDR3 sequence (DNA): TGTGCCAGCAGTCCCTCGGGTAAAGCTTTCTTT.

V usage is TRBV12-5 and J usage is TRBJ2-2; D is undetermined. Between the trimmed V and J ends, which lost 0 bases and 0 bases, there was a span of 5 bases. The CDR3 is made up of 15 amino acids. The germline CDR1 and CDR2 sequences are LGHNT and FRNRAP. The CDR3 DNA reads TGTGCTAGTGGTTTGGTACTTACGAACACCGGGGAGCTGTTTTTT. Its translation: CASGLVLTNTGELFF. Full variable domain (outside the CDR3, taken from reference TRBV12-5 and TRBJ2-2): DARVTQTPRHKVTEMGQEVTMRCQPILGHNTVFWYRQTMMQGLELLAYFRNRAPLDDSGMPKDRFSAEMPDATLATLKIQPSEPRDSAVYFCASGLVLTNTGELFFGEGSRLTVL.

On this clone itself: Other DNA sequences in this specimen translate into the identical CDR3. This chain joins TRBV19 and TRBJ1-5; no clear D gene. The CDR3 is 15 amino acids. Germline CDR1 LNHDA, CDR2 SQIVND (reference sequence). Trimming removed 1 base at V and 6 bases at J, with 13 bases between. The CDR3: CASSIGGRRGQPQHF. The CDR3, as DNA: TGTGCCAGTAGTATAGGTGGCCGTCGGGGTCAGCCCCAGCATTTT.

The V gene is TRBV28, the J gene TRBJ2-3, with 9 bases matching TRBD2. Germline CDR1 reads MDHEN; CDR2 reads SYDVKM. The length of the CDR3 is 16 residues. Trimming cost V 2 bases and J 2 bases; bases outside gene matches: 5. The chain's CDR3 is CASSLVGGGATDTQYF. CDR3 nucleotide sequence: TGTGCCAGCAGTTTAGTCGGCGGGGGGGCCACAGATACGCAGTATTTT. The entire variable domain, with the rest obtained from reference TRBV28 and TRBJ2-3, is as follows: DVKVTQSSRYLVKRTGEKVFLECVQDMDHENMFWYRQDPGLGLRLIYFSYDVKMKEKGDIPEGYSVSREKKERFSLILESASTNQTSMYLCASSLVGGGATDTQYFGPGTRLTVL.

The genes are TRBV7-9 and TRBJ1-2; 7 bases fit TRBD1. V shed 5 bases, J shed 4 bases, and the junction held 7 bases outside the gene matches. The CDR3 is made up of 14 amino acids. Germline V gene data show CDR1 as SEHNR and CDR2 as FQNEAQ (reference sequence). The DNA of the CDR3 is TGTGCCAGCAGCCCCTTACCAGGGGGCTATGGCTACACCTTC. It is translated as CASSPLPGGYGYTF.

The chain joins TRBV4-3 to TRBJ2-3; TRBD1 matches at 8 bases. Trimming removed 4 bases from V and 0 bases from J; junction bases left unmatched: 6. This CDR3 region has 16 residues. Germline V gives CDR1 LGHNA, CDR2 YSLEER. Written as DNA, the CDR3 is TGCGCCAGCAGCCGACTGAGGACAGGGAGCACAGATACGCAGTATTTT. Amino acid sequence: CASSRLRTGSTDTQYF.